The 32 T cell receptor beta chains below come from one sample, sequenced in a study of T cells in Graves' hyperthyroidism and ophthalmopathy. Amplified TCR beta CDR3 regions derived from RNA transcripts. HTBI primers were the set used in a first-round RT-PCR of the TCR CDR3. TCRdb re-called the multiplex PCR reads with MiXCR, one entry per CDR3 protein. The sample has fewer than 550,000 distinct CDR3 sequences; approximately 24% are singletons. Sequences were obtained from blood. Receptors were obtained from a woman aged 25 to 39 with Graves' ophthalmopathy.

The chain uses TRBV19 and TRBJ1-5; D ambiguous. Trimming stripped 0 bases from V and 2 bases from J, with 11 bases between. This CDR3 comprises 16 residues. Germline V gives CDR1 LNHDA, CDR2 SQIVND (reference sequence). The CDR3 DNA sequence: TGTGCCAGTAGTATAGAGTCGGGGTCCGGCAATCAGCCCCAGCATTTT. Its protein product is CASSIESGSGNQPQHF.

Ten or more counts support this clonotype. The genes are TRBV12-3 or TRBV12-4 and TRBJ1-1; D not resolved. The CDR3 has 13 amino acids. V lost 5 bases and J 1 base, leaving 8 bases between the germline ends. CDR3 bases: TGTGCCAGCAGTCGCGGCGCGAACACTGAAGCTTTCTTT. Translation gives CASSRGANTEAFF.

This chain uses TRBV7-9 with TRBJ1-2; D is unresolved. The CDR3 length is 14 residues. V was clipped by 1 base and J by 5 bases, with 11 bases between them. The germline CDR1 and CDR2 sequences are SEHNR and FQNEAQ (reference sequence). CDR3 DNA: TGTGCCAGCAGCTTAGATTTAATGGGTTATGGCTACACCTTC. It codes for CASSLDLMGYGYTF.

A single count supports this clonotype. The junction shows a germline mismatch at one end, possibly a read error. V is TRBV7-2 and J is TRBJ1-2; 11 bases match TRBD1. The CDR3 consists of 13 residues. CDR1 and CDR2 (germline): SGHTA, FQGNSA. CDR3 in amino acids: CASSVPGQGVLAF. The CDR3 region has the DNA TGTGCCAGCAGCGTACCGGGACAGGGGGTTTTGGCCTTC.

This clonotype was recorded many times. Possible read error: a much larger clone is one base away. The chain is built from TRBV10-3 and TRBJ1-1; D perhaps matches TRBD1 (5 bases). V was cut by 6 bases and J by 1 base, with 9 bases left in between. Germline V gene sequence: CDR1 ENHRY, CDR2 SYGVKD. The CDR3 consists of 13 residues. As DNA, the CDR3 is TGTGCCATCAGGGACAAGGAGAACACTGAAGCTTTCTTT. This encodes CAIRDKENTEAFF.

The J gene is TRBJ2-7, the V gene TRBV3-1; tentative D call: TRBD2 (6 bases). Per germline, CDR1 LGHDT and CDR2 YNNKEL (reference sequence). The CDR3 is 14 amino acids. The V gene lost 4 bases and the J gene lost 3 bases, with 13 bases spanning the gap. In DNA form, the CDR3 reads TGTGCCAGCAGCCCCTCCCGGGACTTCTACGAGCAGTACTTC. This gives the protein CASSPSRDFYEQYF.

This clonotype was counted ten times or more. The rearrangement links TRBV7-2 to TRBJ2-5; D is uncertain. The CDR3 is made up of 14 amino acids. Germline CDR1 is SGHTA and CDR2 is FQGNSA. Trimming removed 3 bases from V and 5 bases from J, with 13 bases in between. CDR3 amino acids: CASSFSLSPETQYF. CDR3 in DNA: TGTGCCAGCAGCTTCTCCCTATCGCCGGAGACCCAGTACTTC.

The V gene is TRBV12-5, the J gene TRBJ1-2, with D unclear. Per the germline V gene, CDR1 is LGHNT and CDR2 is FRNRAP. V lost 1 base to trimming and J lost 2 bases, with 8 bases between them. The length of the CDR3 is 14 residues. The CDR3 reads CASGLADTNYGYTF. The CDR3 DNA is TGTGCTAGTGGTTTGGCCGACACGAACTATGGCTACACCTTC.

This clonotype has ten or more counts. The rearrangement uses TRBV6-5 and TRBJ2-7, with D possibly called TRBD1 or TRBD2 (5 bases each). The CDR3 loop spans 14 amino acids. Deletions cut 2 bases from V and 1 base from J, with 9 bases between. Germline V gene lookup returns CDR1 MNHEY and CDR2 SVGAGI. The CDR3 nucleotides read TGTGCCAGCAGTTACGGGGACCATTCCTACGAGCAGTACTTC. It specifies CASSYGDHSYEQYF.

This chain uses TRBV28 with TRBJ1-1; 7 bases are shared with TRBD1. The length of the CDR3 is 15 residues. Germline trimming cut 5 bases from V and 1 base from J; bases unmatched to any gene: 7. The germline CDR1 and CDR2 sequences are MDHEN and SYDVKM. CDR3 region: CASSRGGRWNTEAFF. The DNA of the CDR3 is TGTGCCAGCAGTCGAGGGGGCCGGTGGAACACTGAAGCTTTCTTT.

This clonotype appeared many times. V gene TRBV2 combines with J gene TRBJ1-2; 7 bases align to TRBD1. The CDR3 extends over 14 amino acids. Germline loops: CDR1 SNHLY, CDR2 FYNNEI. The J segment lost 8 bases and the V segment lost 0 bases, leaving 6 bases of the junction unmatched. The CDR3 protein is CASSEARGPHGYTF. CDR3 nucleotides: TGTGCCAGCAGTGAAGCGAGGGGGCCTCACGGCTACACCTTC.

This clonotype was detected many times. This chain links TRBV9 with TRBJ2-5; D uncertain. CDR1 SGDLS and CDR2 YYNGEE come from the germline V gene. The germline V and J ends were trimmed by 0 bases and 2 bases, with 8 bases remaining between them. This CDR3 comprises 14 residues. Written as DNA, the CDR3 is TGTGCCAGCAGCGTAGATCCGACTCAAGAGACCCAGTACTTC. This gives the protein CASSVDPTQETQYF.

This chain links TRBV20-1 with TRBJ1-1; TRBD1 matches at 7 bases. Per germline, CDR1 DFQATT and CDR2 SNEGSKA (reference sequence). J was trimmed by 0 bases and V by 3 bases; bases with no gene match: 10. The CDR3 is made up of 16 amino acids. The CDR3 is CSARLVGTVMNTEAFF. CDR3 bases: TGCAGTGCTAGGTTGGTCGGGACAGTCATGAACACTGAAGCTTTCTTT.

The chain uses TRBV30 and TRBJ1-3; no clear D. The CDR3 runs 13 residues. V was cut by 5 bases and J by 0 bases, with 8 bases left in between. CDR1 and CDR2 (germline): GTSNPN, SVGIG (reference sequence). CDR3 sequence: CAWGERSGNTIYF. The CDR3 nucleotides read TGTGCCTGGGGGGAACGCTCTGGAAACACCATATATTTT.

This clonotype was detected a few times. The chain joins TRBV4-1 to TRBJ1-6, with 9 bases lining up with TRBD1. The ends lost 6 bases at V and 7 bases at J; junction bases unmatched: 7. This CDR3 is 15 amino acids long. Germline V gene data show CDR1 as MGHRA and CDR2 as YSYEKL. CDR3 bases: TGCGCCAGCAGTATCCGGGACAGGGAAAATTCACCCCTCCACTTT. Translation: CASSIRDRENSPLHF.

The chain joins TRBV6-1 to TRBJ2-7; D could derive from TRBD1 or TRBD2 (5 bases each). Trimming removed 3 bases at V and 1 base at J, with 16 bases between. Germline V gives CDR1 MNHNS, CDR2 SASEGT. There are 16 residues in the CDR3. The CDR3 spells CASSESWWDRSYEQYF. CDR3 nucleotides: TGTGCCAGCAGTGAGAGCTGGTGGGACCGATCCTACGAGCAGTACTTC.

The chain employs TRBV5-1 and TRBJ2-7; possible D gene TRBD2, 6 bases. The germline V gene encodes CDR1 SGHRS and CDR2 YFSETQ. Trimming left V 2 bases short and J 2 bases short, with 11 bases between. This CDR3 contains 14 residues. In DNA form, the CDR3 reads TGCGCCAGCAGCTTACAGGAGGGGACCTACGAGCAGTACTTC. This gives the protein CASSLQEGTYEQYF.

The chain recombines TRBV10-3 with TRBJ1-5, with a weak D call TRBD1 (5 bases). Trimming pared 6 bases from V and 9 bases from J, leaving 15 bases between. The CDR3 extends over 13 amino acids. The germline CDR1 and CDR2 sequences are ENHRY and SYGVKD. The CDR3 coding sequence is TGTGCCATCAGAATCGACAGCCATGGGCCCCAGCATTTT. Translated: CAIRIDSHGPQHF.

This clonotype was detected many times. This chain links TRBV6-1 with TRBJ1-2; 9 bases map to TRBD1. Germline CDR1 is MNHNS and CDR2 is SASEGT. The junction had 8 bases not matched to a gene; V was cut back by 3 bases and J by 6 bases. The CDR3 is made up of 15 amino acids. The CDR3 sequence: CASSDSGTGSHGYTF. DNA of the CDR3: TGTGCCAGCAGTGACAGCGGGACAGGGAGTCATGGCTACACCTTC.

Many counts were recorded for this clonotype. The J gene is TRBJ1-5, the V gene TRBV6-5, with unresolved D. This CDR3 region has 13 residues. CDR1 and CDR2 (germline): MNHEY, SVGAGI. The germline V and J ends were trimmed by 6 bases and 7 bases, with 13 bases remaining between them. The CDR3 coding sequence is TGTGCCAGCAGCTACGGGGAGGACCAGCCCCAGCATTTT. It translates to CASSYGEDQPQHF.

This clonotype was picked up many times. CDR3: CASSYGLSGLTEAFF. In DNA, the CDR3 is TGTGCCAGCAGCTACGGACTGAGCGGCCTCACTGAAGCTTTCTTT. The chain uses TRBV7-9 and TRBJ1-1; D is undetermined. V lost 4 bases, J lost 4 bases, and 16 bases lay in between. Germline V gives CDR1 SEHNR, CDR2 FQNEAQ (reference sequence). There are 15 residues in the CDR3.

This clonotype was detected a few times. For the CDR3, the DNA is TGTGCCAGCAGCCCTTTTGACAGGGCTGGAAACACCATATATTTT. Translation gives CASSPFDRAGNTIYF. The V and J genes are TRBV6-1 and TRBJ1-3, with 7 bases identical to TRBD1. The CDR3 extends over 15 amino acids. With V trimmed by 6 bases and J by 2 bases, 7 bases remained unmatched. Per the germline V gene, CDR1 is MNHNS and CDR2 is SASEGT.

This clonotype was seen many times. The chain links TRBV20-1 to TRBJ2-6; D ambiguous. Germline CDR1 is DFQATT and CDR2 is SNEGSKA (reference sequence). The length of the CDR3 is 13 residues. Trimming pared 5 bases from V and 0 bases from J, leaving 5 bases between. As DNA, the CDR3 is TGCAGTGCTTATAACTCTGGGGCCAACGTCCTGACTTTC. Translation: CSAYNSGANVLTF.

This clonotype has at least ten counts. This chain connects TRBV2 to TRBJ2-7, with TRBD1 matching over 11 bases. CDR1 and CDR2 from the germline V gene are SNHLY and FYNNEI. The CDR3 is 16 residues long. The V and J ends lost 4 bases and 7 bases, in that order; junction bases with no gene match: 12. CDR3 nucleotide sequence: TGTGCCAGCAGTGCCCCCACGGGACAGGGGGTGAGAGAGCAGTACTTC. Translating it yields CASSAPTGQGVREQYF.

Comment on this clonotype: Since the CDR3 does not end with the conserved phenylalanine or tryptophan, this likely comes from a read error. The CDR3 sequence is CASTEGLGYTS. CDR3 in DNA: TGTGCCAGTACAGAGGGCCTTGGCTACACCTCC. The rearrangement uses TRBV28 and TRBJ1-2, with no clear D. The CDR3 is 11 amino acids. Germline CDR1 reads MDHEN; CDR2 reads SYDVKM. V was shortened by 9 bases and J by 7 bases, with 12 bases between the two germline ends.

This sequence joins TRBV19 and TRBJ2-7; no reliable D call. Germline CDR1 LNHDA, CDR2 SQIVND (reference sequence). Trimming stripped 4 bases from V and 6 bases from J, with 13 bases between. This CDR3 has 13 residues. CDR3 sequence (DNA): TGTGCCAGTAGTACCCCCGAAAGGGCCGAGCAGTACTTC. It codes for CASSTPERAEQYF.

This clonotype was observed at least ten times. The chain links TRBV6-1 to TRBJ2-7; TRBD2 might be the D (5 bases). This CDR3 region has 16 residues. Trimming took off 5 bases at V and 5 bases at J, with 22 bases between the two ends. Germline lookup yields CDR1 MNHNS and CDR2 SASEGT. CDR3 amino acids: CASSPRTGFRVDEQYF. In DNA, the CDR3 is TGTGCCAGCAGTCCACGGACGGGATTTAGGGTTGACGAGCAGTACTTC.

In its sample, this clonotype was seen many times. The chain recombines TRBV12-3 or TRBV12-4 with TRBJ2-7; no definite D call. CDR3 length: 12 amino acids. The V end was cut by 1 base, the J end by 3 bases, with 4 bases between. In DNA, the CDR3 is TGTGCCAGCAGTTTAGACAGCTACGAGCAGTACTTC. Translated: CASSLDSYEQYF.

This clonotype was seen ten or more times. One junction end does not reproduce the germline sequence, and a read error may be involved. V and J are TRBV3-1 and TRBJ2-7; D remains unclear. This CDR3 is built from 14 residues. Germline assignment: CDR1 LGHDT and CDR2 YNNKEL (reference sequence). The CDR3 region is CASSSTIPIRSIDF. CDR3 sequence (DNA): TGTGCCAGCAGCTCCACTATCCCAATACGTTCGATCGACTTC.

In this sample, this clonotype turned up many times. The chain has TRBV12-3 or TRBV12-4 and TRBJ2-7, with D perhaps assigned TRBD1 or TRBD2 (5 bases each). The CDR3 is 13 amino acids. V was cut by 7 bases and J by 3 bases, with 13 bases left in between. This CDR3 reads CASTWDLFYEQYF. The CDR3 nucleotides read TGTGCCAGCACCTGGGACCTCTTCTACGAGCAGTACTTC.

This clonotype was detected many times. This sequence joins TRBV19 and TRBJ2-5; D uncertain. The V end was cut by 6 bases, the J end by 5 bases, with 13 bases between. The CDR3 spans 13 residues. Per germline, CDR1 LNHDA and CDR2 SQIVND (reference sequence). The CDR3 region is CASSPVDFETQYF. DNA of the CDR3: TGTGCCAGTAGCCCTGTCGATTTCGAGACCCAGTACTTC.

This clonotype has more than one count but fewer than ten. The rearrangement uses TRBV27 and TRBJ2-2; 7 bases fit TRBD1. The CDR3 is 12 amino acids. The J segment lost 7 bases and the V segment lost 8 bases, leaving 4 bases of the junction unmatched. Germline loops: CDR1 MNHEY, CDR2 SMNVEV (reference sequence). The CDR3 here is CASPPGGGELFF. The CDR3 DNA reads TGTGCCAGCCCCCCAGGGGGCGGGGAGCTGTTTTTT.